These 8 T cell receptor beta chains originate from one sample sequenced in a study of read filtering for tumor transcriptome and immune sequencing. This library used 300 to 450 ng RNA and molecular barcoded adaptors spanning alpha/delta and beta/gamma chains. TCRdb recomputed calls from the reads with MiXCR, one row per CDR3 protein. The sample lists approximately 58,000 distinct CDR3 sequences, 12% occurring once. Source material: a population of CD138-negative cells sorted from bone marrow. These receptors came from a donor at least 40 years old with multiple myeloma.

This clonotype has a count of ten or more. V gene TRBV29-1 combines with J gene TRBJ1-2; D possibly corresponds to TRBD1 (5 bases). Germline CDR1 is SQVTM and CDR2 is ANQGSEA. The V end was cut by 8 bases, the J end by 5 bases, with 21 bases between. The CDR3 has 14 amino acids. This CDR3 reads CSFRSRTGTYGYTF. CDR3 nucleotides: TGCAGCTTTCGATCACGAACAGGCACTTATGGCTACACCTTC.

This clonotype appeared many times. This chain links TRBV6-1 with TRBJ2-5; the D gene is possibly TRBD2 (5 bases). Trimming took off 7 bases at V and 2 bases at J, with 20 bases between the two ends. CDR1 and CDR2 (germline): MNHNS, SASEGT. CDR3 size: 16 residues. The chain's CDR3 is CASTPPLGRGQETQYF. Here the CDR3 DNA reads TGTGCCAGCACCCCCCCGTTAGGACGGGGACAAGAGACCCAGTACTTC.

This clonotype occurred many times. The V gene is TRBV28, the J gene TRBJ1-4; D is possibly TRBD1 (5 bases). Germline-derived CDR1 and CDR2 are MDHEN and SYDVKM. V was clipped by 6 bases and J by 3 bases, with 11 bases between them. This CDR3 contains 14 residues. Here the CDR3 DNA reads TGTGCCAGCAGCCGACAGTTATCTAATGAAAAACTGTTTTTT. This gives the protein CASSRQLSNEKLFF.

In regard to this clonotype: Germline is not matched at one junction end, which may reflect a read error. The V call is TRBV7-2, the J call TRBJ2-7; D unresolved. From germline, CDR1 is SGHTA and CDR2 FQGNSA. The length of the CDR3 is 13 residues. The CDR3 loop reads CASSPRREYEQCF. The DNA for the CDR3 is TGTGCCAGCAGTCCCAGAAGGGAATACGAGCAGTGCTTC.

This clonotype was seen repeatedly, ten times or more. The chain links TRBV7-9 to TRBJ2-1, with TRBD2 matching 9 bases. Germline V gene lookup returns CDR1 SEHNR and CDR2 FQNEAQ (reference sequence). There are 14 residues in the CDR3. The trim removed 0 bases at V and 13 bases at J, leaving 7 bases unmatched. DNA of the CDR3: TGTGCCAGCAGCTTAGCGCGGCTAGCGGGGCTCCAGTTCTTC. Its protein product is CASSLARLAGLQFF.

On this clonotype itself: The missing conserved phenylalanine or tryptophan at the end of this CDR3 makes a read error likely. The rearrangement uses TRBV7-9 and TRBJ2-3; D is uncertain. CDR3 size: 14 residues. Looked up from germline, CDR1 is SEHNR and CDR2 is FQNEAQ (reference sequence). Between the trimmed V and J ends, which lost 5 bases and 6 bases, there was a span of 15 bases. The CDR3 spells CASSLPYIGDTQYS. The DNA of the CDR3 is TGTGCCAGCAGCCTGCCTTACATCGGGGATACGCAGTATTCT.

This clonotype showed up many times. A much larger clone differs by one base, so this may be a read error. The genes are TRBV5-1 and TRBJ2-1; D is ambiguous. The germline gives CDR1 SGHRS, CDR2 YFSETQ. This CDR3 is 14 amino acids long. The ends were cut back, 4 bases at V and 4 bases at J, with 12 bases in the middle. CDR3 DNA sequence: TGCGCCAGCAGCCTCCGGAAGGGTTACAATGAGCAGTTCTTC. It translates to CASSLRKGYNEQFF.

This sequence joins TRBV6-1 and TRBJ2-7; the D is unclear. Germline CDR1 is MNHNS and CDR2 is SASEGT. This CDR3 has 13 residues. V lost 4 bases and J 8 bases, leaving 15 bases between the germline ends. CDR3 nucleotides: TGTGCCAGCAGTGTCAGTGTAGAGTACCAGCAGTACTTC. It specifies CASSVSVEYQQYF.